These 25 T cell receptor beta chains share one sample of origin, sequenced in a study of blood T cells in healthy people across ages. Alongside a J-beta primer mix, a sample-barcoded 5' primer served in a second PCR lasting roughly 6 to 12 cycles. TCRdb used MiXCR to reprocess the 5' RACE reads, holding one entry per CDR3 protein. The repertoire holds 550,000 to 700,000 distinct CDR3 sequences, with approximately 30% as singletons. The sample comprised blood. The receptors come from a woman between 65 and 79 years old in good health.

The chain is built from TRBV24-1 and TRBJ1-2; TRBD1 matches 7 bases. CDR1 and CDR2 (germline): KGHDR, SFDVKD. J lost 5 bases, V lost 2 bases, and 7 bases had no gene match. This CDR3 is 15 amino acids long. The CDR3 loop is CATSDSGTAGYGYTF. CDR3 DNA: TGTGCCACCAGTGATTCCGGGACAGCTGGGTATGGCTACACCTTC.

In this sample, this clonotype turned up a few times. The junction departs from the called germline gene at one end, perhaps through a read error. V and J are TRBV3-1 and TRBJ2-6, with a possible D match to TRBD1 (5 bases). Germline-derived CDR1 and CDR2 are LGHDT and YNNKEL (reference sequence). CDR3 size: 14 residues. This CDR3 reads CASSQSSGANVPTF. CDR3 bases: TGTGCCAGCAGCCAGAGCTCTGGGGCCAACGTCCCGACTTTC.

The V and J genes are TRBV6-2 or TRBV6-3 and TRBJ2-1, with D possibly being TRBD1 (5 bases). Germline V gives CDR1 MNHEY, CDR2 SVGEGT. CDR3 length equals 16 residues. V was pared by 5 bases and J by 0 bases, with 14 bases between. Here the CDR3 reads CASSPRTLSSYNEQFF. CDR3 DNA sequence: TGTGCCAGCAGTCCTCGGACACTGAGCTCCTACAATGAGCAGTTCTTC.

Only a few counts were recorded for this clonotype. The chain couples TRBV5-1 to TRBJ2-1, with TRBD2 identical over 11 bases. V was pared by 5 bases and J by 3 bases, with 4 bases of the junction left unmatched. The CDR3 totals 15 residues. Germline V gives CDR1 SGHRS, CDR2 YFSETQ. CDR3 nucleotides: TGCGCCAGCAGAGAGGGACTAGCGGACTACAATGAGCAGTTCTTC. Translated: CASREGLADYNEQFF.

This clonotype appeared a few times. The chain carries TRBV7-2 and TRBJ1-2, with TRBD1 as a possible D gene (5 bases). Looked up from germline, CDR1 is SGHTA and CDR2 is FQGNSA. V lost 7 bases, J lost 8 bases, and 23 bases lay in between. The CDR3 is 15 amino acids. CDR3 sequence reads: CASTVRAGSRLGYTF. The CDR3 DNA is TGTGCCAGCACCGTCCGGGCAGGGAGTAGGCTGGGCTACACCTTC.

The J gene is TRBJ2-1, the V gene TRBV28; 9 bases map to TRBD1. There are 15 residues in the CDR3. Germline CDR1 MDHEN, CDR2 SYDVKM. V trimming: 6 bases; J trimming: 9 bases; junction bases outside the gene matches: 12. The CDR3 loop is CASSTPGQGGGEQFF. The CDR3, as DNA: TGTGCCAGCAGCACACCGGGACAGGGCGGAGGTGAGCAGTTCTTC.

The V and J genes are TRBV27 and TRBJ2-3; TRBD2 might be the D (5 bases). CDR1 is MNHEY and CDR2 is SMNVEV in the germline V gene (reference sequence). The CDR3 sequence is 15 residues long. Deletions cut 1 base from V and 3 bases from J, with 11 bases between. CDR3 nucleotides: TGTGCCAGCAGTTTATTACGGGCGGGTACAGATACGCAGTATTTT. This codes for CASSLLRAGTDTQYF.

The chain has TRBV7-9 and TRBJ2-7; the D call may be TRBD1 or TRBD2 (5 bases each). The CDR3 covers 16 residues. With 5 bases removed from V and 0 bases from J, the gap between germline ends came to 17 bases. Germline loops: CDR1 SEHNR, CDR2 FQNEAQ (reference sequence). The DNA for the CDR3 is TGTGCCAGCAGCCCGGACTCCTCAGGGATCTCCTACGAGCAGTACTTC. As protein: CASSPDSSGISYEQYF. Based on the CDR3 plus reference TRBV7-9 and TRBJ2-7, the full variable domain is DTGVSQNPRHKITKRGQNVTFRCDPISEHNRLYWYRQTLGQGPEFLTYFQNEAQLEKSRLLSDRFSAERPKGSFSTLEIQRTEQGDSAMYLCASSPDSSGISYEQYFGPGTRLTVT.

The rearrangement uses TRBV24-1 and TRBJ2-3; TRBD1 agrees at 10 bases. Germline V gives CDR1 KGHDR, CDR2 SFDVKD. Trimming took 5 bases from V and 3 from J; bases not matched to a gene: 7. The CDR3 sequence is 16 residues long. The CDR3 loop reads CATSVPTGGRTDTQYF. The CDR3 DNA reads TGTGCCACCAGTGTCCCGACAGGGGGCAGGACAGATACGCAGTATTTT.

This clonotype was seen only a few times. The CDR3 coding sequence is TGCGCCAGCAGCTTGGATGGCAGCCAACCTCTAGCTAACTATGGCTACACCTTC. Translated: CASSLDGSQPLANYGYTF. The rearrangement joins TRBV5-1 to TRBJ1-2; D gene unclear. The ends were cut back, 0 bases at V and 0 bases at J, with 18 bases in the middle. The germline CDR1 and CDR2 sequences are SGHRS and YFSETQ. This CDR3 has 18 amino acids.

The V and J genes are TRBV5-1 and TRBJ1-1, with TRBD1 as a possible D gene (6 bases). V lost 5 bases to trimming and J lost 8 bases, with 19 bases between them. The germline CDR1 and CDR2 sequences are SGHRS and YFSETQ. CDR3 length: 14 amino acids. This CDR3 reads CASSSRGQTTEAFF. The CDR3, as DNA: TGCGCCAGCAGTTCTCGTGGACAGACTACCGAAGCTTTCTTT.

The J gene is TRBJ2-2, the V gene TRBV11-3, with 8 bases that match TRBD2. Germline V lookup: CDR1 SGHNT, CDR2 YENEEA. The V and J ends lost 6 bases and 6 bases, in that order; junction bases with no gene match: 9. The CDR3 covers 15 residues. CDR3 protein: CASRHRGGNPGELFF. The CDR3 bases are TGTGCCAGCAGGCACCGGGGGGGTAACCCCGGGGAGCTGTTTTTT.

The chain couples TRBV20-1 to TRBJ2-5; D call uncertain. CDR1 DFQATT and CDR2 SNEGSKA come from the germline V gene (reference sequence). CDR3 length equals 11 residues. V lost 5 bases, J lost 3 bases, and 7 bases lay in between. The CDR3 loop is CSAGTKETQYF. In DNA form, the CDR3 reads TGCAGTGCTGGCACCAAAGAGACCCAGTACTTC.

This clonotype was observed a few times. The chain has TRBV4-3 and TRBJ1-4; a possible D gene is TRBD1 (6 bases). V gave up 0 bases and J gave up 10 bases, with 18 bases separating them. The length of the CDR3 is 16 residues. Looked up from germline, CDR1 is LGHNA and CDR2 is YSLEER. The chain's CDR3 is CASSQEVGQGLGKLFF. CDR3 nucleotide sequence: TGCGCCAGCAGCCAAGAGGTGGGGCAGGGGTTGGGAAAACTGTTTTTT.

In its sample, this clonotype was seen a few times. V usage is TRBV16 and J usage is TRBJ2-2; 10 bases fit TRBD2. Looked up from germline, CDR1 is KGHSY and CDR2 is FQNENV. After removal of 9 bases from V and 2 bases from J, the junction contained 6 bases not matched to a gene. This CDR3 region has 15 residues. The DNA for the CDR3 is TGTGCCAGTGCGAGGACTAGCGGTAACACCGGGGAGCTGTTTTTT. It yields the protein CASARTSGNTGELFF.

The table lists this clonotype with a few counts. An end of the junction differs from the germline gene, which may be a read error. The chain uses TRBV2 and TRBJ2-7; 11 bases line up with TRBD2. The CDR3 is 14 amino acids. CDR1 SNHLY and CDR2 FYNNEI come from the germline V gene. This CDR3 is CASSGVLAGGLTPF. The CDR3 region has the DNA TGTGCCAGCAGTGGGGTGCTAGCGGGGGGCCTCACACCATTC.

The J gene is TRBJ1-2, the V gene TRBV11-1; 9 bases agree with TRBD1. Trimming took 2 bases from V and 3 from J; bases not matched to a gene: 4. Germline values: CDR1 SGHAT, CDR2 FQDESV (reference sequence). The CDR3 contains 15 residues. CDR3 nucleotides: TGTGCCAGCAGCTTAAGACAGGGGGACTACTATGGCTACACCTTC. Amino acid sequence: CASSLRQGDYYGYTF.

This clonotype has a handful of counts. This chain joins TRBV29-1 and TRBJ1-5; TRBD1 might be the D (5 bases). CDR1 and CDR2 from the germline V gene are SQVTM and ANQGSEA. V lost 2 bases to trimming and J lost 8 bases, with 10 bases between them. The CDR3 sequence is 12 residues long. The CDR3 loop is CSVEQGDEPQHF. CDR3 coding DNA: TGCAGCGTTGAACAGGGTGACGAGCCCCAGCATTTT.

This sequence joins TRBV5-1 and TRBJ2-1, with D perhaps assigned TRBD1 or TRBD2 (5 bases each). The CDR3 is 16 amino acids. The germline CDR1 and CDR2 sequences are SGHRS and YFSETQ. With 0 bases removed from V and 0 bases from J, the gap between germline ends came to 10 bases. The CDR3 coding sequence is TGCGCCAGCAGCTTGGCCGGGGCCCTCTCCTACAATGAGCAGTTCTTC. It yields the protein CASSLAGALSYNEQFF. The whole variable domain, filled in from reference TRBV5-1 and TRBJ2-1, reads KAGVTQTPRYLIKTRGQQVTLSCSPISGHRSVSWYQQTPGQGLQFLFEYFSETQRNKGNFPGRFSGRQFSNSRSEMNVSTLELGDSALYLCASSLAGALSYNEQFFGPGTRLTVL.

This clonotype appeared a few times. The chain uses TRBV20-1 and TRBJ2-5; 9 nucleotides align to TRBD1. The J call may be wrong; the DNA end is better matched by TRBJ2-7. The CDR3 is made up of 14 amino acids. Germline assignment: CDR1 DFQATT and CDR2 SNEGSKA (reference sequence). CDR3 in DNA: TGCAGTGCAACCCACAGGGGGCACAGTCACGAGCAGTACTTC. Amino acid sequence: CSATHRGHSHEQYF.

The genes are TRBV6-2 or TRBV6-3 and TRBJ2-7, with 11 nucleotides matching TRBD1. Germline trimming cut 7 bases from V and 3 bases from J; bases unmatched to any gene: 5. There are 14 residues in the CDR3. Germline V CDR1 and CDR2: MNHEY, SVGEGT. The CDR3 region has the DNA TGTGCCAGCACCGGACAGGGGGCGTTCTACGAGCAGTACTTC. Translating it yields CASTGQGAFYEQYF.

V is TRBV11-3 and J is TRBJ1-3; D uncertain. This CDR3 region has 13 residues. Germline V gene data show CDR1 as SGHNT and CDR2 as YENEEA. The V end was cut by 5 bases, the J end by 1 base, with 6 bases between. CDR3 region: CASSRTSGNTIYF. The CDR3 DNA reads TGTGCCAGCAGCAGAACATCTGGAAACACCATATATTTT. The entire variable domain, with the rest obtained from reference TRBV11-3 and TRBJ1-3, is as follows: EAGVVQSPRYKIIEKKQPVAFWCNPISGHNTLYWYLQNLGQGPELLIRYENEEAVDDSQLPKDRFSAERLKGVDSTLKIQPAELGDSAVYLCASSRTSGNTIYFGEGSWLTVV.

This clonotype was recorded a few times. The rearrangement joins TRBV24-1 to TRBJ1-2, with 8 bases aligning to TRBD1. The V gene end was trimmed by 4 bases and the J gene end by 6 bases; junction bases not matched to a gene: 9. The CDR3 runs 15 residues. In germline, CDR1 is KGHDR, CDR2 SFDVKD. CDR3 DNA sequence: TGTGCCACCAGTGACCAAAGGACAGGGACTCATGGCTACACCTTC. It specifies CATSDQRTGTHGYTF.

This chain links TRBV2 with TRBJ1-2, with D unresolved. The CDR3 has 14 residues. Looked up from germline, CDR1 is SNHLY and CDR2 is FYNNEI. Trimming shortened V by 10 bases and J by 2 bases, and 17 bases separated the two germline ends. The CDR3 loop reads CATFRGEENYGYTF. DNA for the CDR3: TGTGCCACCTTCCGGGGAGAGGAGAACTATGGCTACACCTTC.

This clonotype was observed at least ten times. The gene calls are TRBV6-2 or TRBV6-3 and TRBJ2-6; 7 nucleotides line up with TRBD1. The junction had 4 bases not matched to a gene; V was cut back by 5 bases and J by 0 bases. The CDR3 spans 16 residues. Germline CDR1 and CDR2: MNHEY and SVGEGT. CDR3 in DNA: TGTGCCAGCAGTCCAAGGACAGGCTCTGGGGCCAACGTCCTGACTTTC. As protein: CASSPRTGSGANVLTF.